This section outlines one T cell receptor beta chain sequence together with its context. Its antigen is still unknown. One entry per CDR3 protein results from TCRdb running MiXCR on the reads. The sample lists around 500,000 distinct CDR3 sequences; 42% were seen once. Germline V gives CDR1 ENHRY, CDR2 SYGVKD. This CDR3 has 12 residues. Trimming took 10 bases from V and 3 from J, leaving 12 bases between them. The data derive from a study of T cell repertoires in cytomegalovirus infection. Findings and caveats of the study: HLA-C-restricted CMV-specific TCR beta clonotypes were dominant in the ex vivo response.

The TCR originated in a human donor in good health (CMV status not recorded). Some clones in this sample may be carry-over from other donors' samples. The chain uses TRBV10-3 and TRBJ2-5; the D call may be TRBD1 or TRBD2 (5 bases each). The sample consisted of cultured PBMCs, taken from culture after CMV antigen stimulation. The CDR3 nucleotides are TGTGCCACTGGGACCACCGAAGAGACCCAGTACTTC. This encodes CATGTTEETQYF.